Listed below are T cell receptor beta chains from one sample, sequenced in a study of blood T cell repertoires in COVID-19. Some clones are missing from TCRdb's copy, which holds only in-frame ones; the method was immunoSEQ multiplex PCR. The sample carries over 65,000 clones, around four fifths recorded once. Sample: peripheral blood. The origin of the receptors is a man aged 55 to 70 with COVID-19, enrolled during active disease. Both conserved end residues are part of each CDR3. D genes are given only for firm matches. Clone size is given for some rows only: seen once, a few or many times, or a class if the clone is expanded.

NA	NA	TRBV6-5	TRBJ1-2	TGTGCCAGCAGTCAATTACAGTCTGGCTACACCTTC	CASSQLQSGYTF
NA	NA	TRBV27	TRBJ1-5	TGTGCCAGCAGTTTATACGGGGGGGGTAGTATTTATAGCAATCAGCCCCAGCATTTT	CASSLYGGGSIYSNQPQHF
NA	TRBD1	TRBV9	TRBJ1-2	TGTGCCAGCAGCGTAGGGGACAGGGGAGGCTACACCTTC	CASSVGDRGGYTF
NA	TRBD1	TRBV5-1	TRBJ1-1	TGCGCCAGCAGCTTGAGTGCTGGACAGGGAGGAGCTTTCTTT	CASSLSAGQGGAFF
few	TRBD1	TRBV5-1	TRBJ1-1	TGCGCCAGCGGTGACAGGGCGAACACTGAAGCTTTCTTT	CASGDRANTEAFF
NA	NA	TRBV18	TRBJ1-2	TGTGCCAGCTCACCGGGCGCTAACTATGGCTACACCTTC	CASSPGANYGYTF
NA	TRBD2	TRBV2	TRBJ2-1	TGTGCCAGCAGTGTAGACATAGCGGGAGTGGGCAATGAGCAGTTCTTC	CASSVDIAGVGNEQFF
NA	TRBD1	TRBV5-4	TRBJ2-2	TGTGCCAGCGGCCCCCGACAGGGCAAGAGAAACACCGGGGAGCTGTTTTTT	CASGPRQGKRNTGELFF
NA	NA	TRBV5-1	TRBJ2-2	TGCGCCAGCAGCTTTGGGGTGGCTAGCGCCACCACCGGGGAGCTGTTTTTT	CASSFGVASATTGELFF
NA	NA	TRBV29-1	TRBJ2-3	TGCAGCGTCGAAAAGCGGACAGGAGGGACAGATACGCAGTATTTT	CSVEKRTGGTDTQYF
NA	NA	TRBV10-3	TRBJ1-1	TGTGCCGTCAGTGGCGAGGCAGGCCGGGGCACTGAAGCTTTCTTT	CAVSGEAGRGTEAFF
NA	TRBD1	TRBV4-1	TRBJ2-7	TGCGCCAGCAGTCAAACCGGACAGGGTTCCGAGCAGTACTTC	CASSQTGQGSEQYF
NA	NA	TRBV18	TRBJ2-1	TGTGCCAGCTCACCACCGACAGGCGGTCGGTACAATGAGCAGTTCTTC	CASSPPTGGRYNEQFF
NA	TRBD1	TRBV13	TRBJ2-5	TGTGCCAGCAGCACAAACAGGGGGGAGACCCAGTACTTC	CASSTNRGETQYF
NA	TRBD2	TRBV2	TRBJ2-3	TGTGCCAGCACCAAGACTAGCAGGGATACGCAGTATTTT	CASTKTSRDTQYF
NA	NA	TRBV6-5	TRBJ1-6	TGTGCCAGCCAACAGGGTCCCAATTCACCCCTCCACTTT	CASQQGPNSPLHF
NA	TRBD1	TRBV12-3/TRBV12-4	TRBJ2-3	TGTGCCAGCAGTGCAGGGGGCGCAGATACGCAGTATTTT	CASSAGGADTQYF
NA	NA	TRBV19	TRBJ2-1	TGTGCCAGTACCACAGATAGCTCCTACAATGAGCAGTTCTTC	CASTTDSSYNEQFF
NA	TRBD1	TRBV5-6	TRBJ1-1	TGTGCCAGCAGCCGACGCGGGACAGGGGTTTCGAACACTGAAGCTTTCTTT	CASSRRGTGVSNTEAFF
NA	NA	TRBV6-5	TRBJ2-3	TGTGCCAGCGGTTCCGGGGGTGCTGGTACGCAGTATTTT	CASGSGGAGTQYF
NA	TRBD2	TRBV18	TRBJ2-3	TGTGCCAGCTCACGGGCGCCAGCGGGGACTAGCACAGATACGCAGTATTTT	CASSRAPAGTSTDTQYF
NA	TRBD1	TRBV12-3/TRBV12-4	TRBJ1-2	TGTGCCAGCAGTTTAGCGCAGGGGGCTGGCTACACCTTC	CASSLAQGAGYTF
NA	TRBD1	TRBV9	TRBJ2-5	TGTGCCAGCAGCCCAGCCGGGACAGGGGGCTGGGAGACCCAGTACTTC	CASSPAGTGGWETQYF
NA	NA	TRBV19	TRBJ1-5	TGTGCCAGTAGCGGGGGGCCTAGCAATCAGCCCCAGCATTTT	CASSGGPSNQPQHF
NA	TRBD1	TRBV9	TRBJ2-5	TGTGCCAGCAGCGGGACAGGGGCGGAGGAGACCCAGTACTTC	CASSGTGAEETQYF
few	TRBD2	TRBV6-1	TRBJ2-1	TGTGCCAGCAGTGATCGGGACTACCCTCCCTACAATGAGCAGTTCTTC	CASSDRDYPPYNEQFF
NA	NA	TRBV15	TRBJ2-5	TGTGCCACCAGCCCCTTATTGTTACCACTACAAGAGACCCAGTACTTC	CATSPLLLPLQETQYF
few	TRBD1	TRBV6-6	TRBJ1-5	TGTGCCAGCCAGGGACAGGGGTACAATCAGCCCCAGCATTTT	CASQGQGYNQPQHF
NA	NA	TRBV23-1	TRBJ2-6	TGCGCCAGCAGTTACTATCGCTCTGGGGCCAACGTCCTGACTTTC	CASSYYRSGANVLTF
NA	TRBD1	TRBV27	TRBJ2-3	TGTGCCAGCAGACCCGTGGGACAGGGAAAGACAGATACGCAGTATTTT	CASRPVGQGKTDTQYF
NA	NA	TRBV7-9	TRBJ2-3	TGTGCCAGCAGCTCCAGAACTAGTGCAGATACGCAGTATTTT	CASSSRTSADTQYF
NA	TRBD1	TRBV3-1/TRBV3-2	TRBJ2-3	TGTGCCAGCAGCCTACGGCTGGCAGGGGGCGTGGGGGATACGCAGTATTTT	CASSLRLAGGVGDTQYF
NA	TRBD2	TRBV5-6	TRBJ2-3	TGTGCCAGCAGTCCCGGGACTAGCAGACCAGATACGCAGTATTTT	CASSPGTSRPDTQYF
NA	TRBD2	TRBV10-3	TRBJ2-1	TGTGCCATCAACCCTAGCGGGGGGGCCCTGTTCTTC	CAINPSGGALFF
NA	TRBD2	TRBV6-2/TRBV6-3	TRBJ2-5	TGTGCCAGCAGTTACCAAGCGGGACTCCAAGAGACCCAGTACTTC	CASSYQAGLQETQYF
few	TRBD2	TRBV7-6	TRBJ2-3	TGTGCCAGCAGCCCCTTTGGGGGGGGGAGCACAGATACGCAGTATTTT	CASSPFGGGSTDTQYF
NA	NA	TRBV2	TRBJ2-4	TGTGCCAGCAGTGTTGCGATAGCCAAAAACATTCAGTACTTC	CASSVAIAKNIQYF
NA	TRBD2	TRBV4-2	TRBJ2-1	TGTGCCAGCAGCCAAGATTTGGGACTAGCGGGGCATGAGCAGTTCTTC	CASSQDLGLAGHEQFF
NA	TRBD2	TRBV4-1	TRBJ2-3	TGCGCCAGCAGCCAAGACTCTAGCGGGAGGGCCGGGGTAGATACGCAGTATTTT	CASSQDSSGRAGVDTQYF
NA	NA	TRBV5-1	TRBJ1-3	TGCGCCAGCAGCTTGATGGGAGACTCTGGAAACACCATATATTTT	CASSLMGDSGNTIYF
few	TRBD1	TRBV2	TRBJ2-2	TGTGCCAGCAGTGTGAAGGGACAGGGGGCCCGTCCCGGGGAGCTGTTTTTT	CASSVKGQGARPGELFF
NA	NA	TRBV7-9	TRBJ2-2	TGTGCCAGCAGTACGGGGGAAAGAACCGGGGAGCTGTTTTTT	CASSTGERTGELFF
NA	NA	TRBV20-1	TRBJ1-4	TGCAGTGCTAGTCGGGGGACTAATGAAAAACTGTTTTTT	CSASRGTNEKLFF
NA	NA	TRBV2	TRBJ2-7	TGTGCCAGCAGGCCCCCCCTCGCAGGGATCTACGAGCAGTACTTC	CASRPPLAGIYEQYF
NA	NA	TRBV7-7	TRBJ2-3	TGTGCTAGCAGCTTTCAGGGCCTCACAGATACGCAGTATTTT	CASSFQGLTDTQYF
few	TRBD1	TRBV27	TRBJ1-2	TGTGCCAGCAGTTCGGACAGGGCCAACTATGGCTACACCTTC	CASSSDRANYGYTF
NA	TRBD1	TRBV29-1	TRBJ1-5	TGCAGCATACTTGGACAGGGAAATCAGCCCCAGCATTTT	CSILGQGNQPQHF
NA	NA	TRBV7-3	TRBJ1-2	TGTGCCAGCAGCCCCCGTTCGGGGTATGGCTACACCTTC	CASSPRSGYGYTF